The source of this TCR beta chain is a study of Graves' ophthalmopathy and Graves' hyperthyroidism. This clonotype was found many times. Germline values: CDR1 LNHDA, CDR2 SQIVND (reference sequence). This CDR3 comprises 13 residues. Between the trimmed V and J ends, which lost 7 bases and 1 base, there was a span of 10 bases. RNA transcripts provided the template for amplifying TCR beta CDR3 regions. HTBI-primed RT-PCR formed the first round, and a multiplex PCR formed the second. MiXCR was run by TCRdb on the multiplex PCR reads, yielding one entry per CDR3 protein. The sample has roughly 230,000 distinct CDR3 sequences, 20% to 25% seen once. The authors diagnosed from clinical symptoms, serum thyroxine, TRAb, thyroid ultrasound and orbital computed tomography.

This sequence originates from a woman in her fifties or sixties with Graves' ophthalmopathy. The chain couples TRBV19 to TRBJ1-2; the D is unclear. Material: peripheral blood. CDR3 protein: CASNPSNNYGYTF. The CDR3 bases are TGTGCCAGTAACCCCAGCAATAACTATGGCTACACCTTC.